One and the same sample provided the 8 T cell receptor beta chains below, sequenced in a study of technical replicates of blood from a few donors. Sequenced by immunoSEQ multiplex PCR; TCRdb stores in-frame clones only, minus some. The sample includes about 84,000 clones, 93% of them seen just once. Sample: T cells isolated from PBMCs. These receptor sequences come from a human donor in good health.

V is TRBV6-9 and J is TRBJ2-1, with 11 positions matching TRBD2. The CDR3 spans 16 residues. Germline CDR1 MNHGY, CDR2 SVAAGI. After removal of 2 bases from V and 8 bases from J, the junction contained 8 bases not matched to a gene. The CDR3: CASSYLTSGRGDEQFF. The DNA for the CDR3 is TGTGCCAGCAGTTATCTTACTAGCGGGAGAGGGGATGAGCAGTTCTTC.

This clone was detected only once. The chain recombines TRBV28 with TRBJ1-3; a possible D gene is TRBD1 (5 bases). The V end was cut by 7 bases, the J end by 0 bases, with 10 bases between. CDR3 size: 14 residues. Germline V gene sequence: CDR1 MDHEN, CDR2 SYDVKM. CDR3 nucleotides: TGTGCCAGCATGGGGCCTGGCTCTGGAAACACCATATATTTT. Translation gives CASMGPGSGNTIYF.

This CDR3 is CASSQVYSSYNEQFF. DNA of the CDR3: TGCGCCAGCAGCCAAGTATACAGCTCCTACAATGAGCAGTTCTTC. This sequence joins TRBV4-1 and TRBJ2-1, with D hard to call. Germline lookup yields CDR1 MGHRA and CDR2 YSYEKL. The V gene lost 1 base and the J gene lost 0 bases, with 7 bases spanning the gap. The CDR3 length is 15 residues.

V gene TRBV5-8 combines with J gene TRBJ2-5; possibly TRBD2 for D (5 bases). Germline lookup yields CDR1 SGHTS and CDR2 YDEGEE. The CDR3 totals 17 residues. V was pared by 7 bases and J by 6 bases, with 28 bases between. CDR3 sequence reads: CASSRTPRASVHKTQYF. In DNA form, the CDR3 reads TGTGCCAGCTCTCGGACTCCCCGGGCAAGTGTCCACAAGACCCAGTACTTC.

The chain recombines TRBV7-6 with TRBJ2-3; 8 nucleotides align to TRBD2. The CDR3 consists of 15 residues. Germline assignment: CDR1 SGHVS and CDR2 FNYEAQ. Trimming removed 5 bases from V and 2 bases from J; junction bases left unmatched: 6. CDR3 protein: CASSQDGLATDTQYF. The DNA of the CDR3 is TGTGCCAGCAGCCAGGATGGACTAGCCACAGATACGCAGTATTTT.

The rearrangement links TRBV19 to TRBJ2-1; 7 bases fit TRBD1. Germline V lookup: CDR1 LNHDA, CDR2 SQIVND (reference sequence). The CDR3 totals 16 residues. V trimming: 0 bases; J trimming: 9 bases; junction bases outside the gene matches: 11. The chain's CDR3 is CASSIEVRGTGVEQFF. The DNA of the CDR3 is TGTGCCAGTAGTATAGAGGTACGGGGTACAGGGGTTGAGCAGTTCTTC.

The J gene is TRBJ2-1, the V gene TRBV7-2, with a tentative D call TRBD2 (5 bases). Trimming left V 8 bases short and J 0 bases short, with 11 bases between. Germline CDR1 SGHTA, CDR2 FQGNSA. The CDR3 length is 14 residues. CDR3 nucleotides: TGTGCCAGCCGGAGCGGCGGCTCCTACAATGAGCAGTTCTTC. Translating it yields CASRSGGSYNEQFF.

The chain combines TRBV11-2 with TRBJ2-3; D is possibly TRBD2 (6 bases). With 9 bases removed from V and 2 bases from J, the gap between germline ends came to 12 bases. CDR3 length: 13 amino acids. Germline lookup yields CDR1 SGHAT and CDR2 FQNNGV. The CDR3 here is CASMGGYTDTQYF. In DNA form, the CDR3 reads TGTGCCAGTATGGGGGGATACACAGATACGCAGTATTTT.